This TCR beta chain appears in the sequencing data of a study of a mutant IDH1 vaccine in newly diagnosed glioma. Time point specified: week 47, end of study. Vaccination comprised doses that each held 300 ug of mutant IDH1 20-mer peptide, plus topical imiquimod. The method was immunoSEQ multiplex PCR; TCRdb's version includes in-frame clones alone and lacks a portion of them. There are roughly 38,000 clones in the sample; approximately 79% occur only once, and approximately 19% lies in the top ten. V dropped 5 bases and J dropped 2 bases, with 13 bases sitting between them. Germline assignment: CDR1 KGHSH and CDR2 LQKENI. CDR3 length: 14 residues. Notes on the study in general: Among top peripheral T cell clonotypes, changes seemed unrelated to pseudoprogression.

Comment on this clone: Its antigen is undetermined.

The sequence derives from a young man with glioma. Some clones in this sample may be carry-over from other donors' samples. The material sequenced was PBMCs, taken from a glioma patient whose treatment included an IDH1 peptide vaccine. This rearrangement joins TRBV18 to TRBJ2-7, with D possibly TRBD2 on 6 matching bases. DNA of the CDR3: TGTGCCAGCTCAAGAGGGCGGGAAACCTACGAGCAGTACTTC. The encoded protein is CASSRGRETYEQYF.